Sequencing of this T cell receptor beta chain was carried out in a study of low-dose radiotherapy and immunotherapy resistance in tumors. Across the study: Radiation delivery to Cohort 1 consisted of 0.5 Gy per fraction every 2 weeks, summing to 6.5 Gy.

Priming of first-strand cDNA relied on TRAV- and TRBV-specific primers (covering alpha and beta chains). With a constant-region primer and a V-primer adapter, TCRs were subjected to 20 PCR cycles of amplification. TCRdb re-called the reads through MiXCR, storing one row per CDR3 protein. This sample has more than 50,000 distinct CDR3 sequences; 23% occur once, and the top ten carry 5.5% to 8.5%. Time point described: after trial treatment. Regarding treatment: LDRT plus nivolumab, ipilimumab, low-dose cyclophosphamide and aspirin (RACIN trial). Patients who could take part had advanced solid tumors with no tumor-infiltrating lymphocytes. The CDR3 extends over 14 amino acids. Germline V gene data show CDR1 as SGDLS and CDR2 as YYNGEE. Trimming pared 5 bases from V and 3 bases from J, leaving 13 bases between. In this sample, this clonotype turned up many times.

This specimen consisted of PBMCs, obtained after low-dose radiotherapy plus immunotherapy. The sequence came from a male donor with prostate cancer. This chain connects TRBV9 to TRBJ2-3; tentative D call: TRBD2 (5 bases). The CDR3 DNA reads TGTGCCAGCAGGGGCGGAGCGGAGACAGATACGCAGTATTTT. It specifies CASRGGAETDTQYF. Filled out from reference TRBV9 and TRBJ2-3, the complete variable domain reads DSGVTQTPKHLITATGQRVTLRCSPRSGDLSVYWYQQSLDQGLQFLIQYYNGEERAKGNILERFSAQQFPDLHSELNLSSLELGDSALYFCASRGGAETDTQYFGPGTRLTVL.